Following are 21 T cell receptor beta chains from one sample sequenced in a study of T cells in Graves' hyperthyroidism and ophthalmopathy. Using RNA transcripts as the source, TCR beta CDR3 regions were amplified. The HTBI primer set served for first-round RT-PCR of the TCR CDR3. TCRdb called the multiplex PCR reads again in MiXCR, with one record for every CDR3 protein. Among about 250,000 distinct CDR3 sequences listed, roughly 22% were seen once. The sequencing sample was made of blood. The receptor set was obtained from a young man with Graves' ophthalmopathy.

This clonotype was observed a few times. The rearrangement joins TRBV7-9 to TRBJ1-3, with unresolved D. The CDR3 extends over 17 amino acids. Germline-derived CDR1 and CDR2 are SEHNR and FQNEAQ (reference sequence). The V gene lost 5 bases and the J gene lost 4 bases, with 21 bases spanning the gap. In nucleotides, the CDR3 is TGTGCCAGCAGCCCAACCCAAGGCCAAAGTATGGGAAACACCATATATTTT. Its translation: CASSPTQGQSMGNTIYF. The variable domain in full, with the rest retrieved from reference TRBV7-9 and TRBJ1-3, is DTGVSQNPRHKITKRGQNVTFRCDPISEHNRLYWYRQTLGQGPEFLTYFQNEAQLEKSRLLSDRFSAERPKGSFSTLEIQRTEQGDSAMYLCASSPTQGQSMGNTIYFGEGSWLTVV.

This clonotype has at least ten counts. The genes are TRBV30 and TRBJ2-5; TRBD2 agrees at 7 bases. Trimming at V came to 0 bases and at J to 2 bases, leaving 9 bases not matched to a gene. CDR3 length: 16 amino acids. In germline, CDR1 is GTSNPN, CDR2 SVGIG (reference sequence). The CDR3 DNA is TGTGCCTGGAGTGTACAAAGGGGAGGGACGCAAGAGACCCAGTACTTC. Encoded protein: CAWSVQRGGTQETQYF.

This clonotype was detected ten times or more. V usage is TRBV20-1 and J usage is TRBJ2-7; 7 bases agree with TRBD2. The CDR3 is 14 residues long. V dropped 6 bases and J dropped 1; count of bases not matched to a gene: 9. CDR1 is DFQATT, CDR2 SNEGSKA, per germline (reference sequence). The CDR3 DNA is TGCAGTGCAAAGCTCGGGGGAGGGTCCTACGAGCAGTACTTC. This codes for CSAKLGGGSYEQYF.

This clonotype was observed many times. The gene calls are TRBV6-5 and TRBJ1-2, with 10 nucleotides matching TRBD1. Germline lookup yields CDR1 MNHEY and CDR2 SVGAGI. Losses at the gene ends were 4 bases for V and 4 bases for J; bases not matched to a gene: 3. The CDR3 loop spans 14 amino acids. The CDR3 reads CASSSGQGSYGYTF. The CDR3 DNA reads TGTGCCAGCAGTTCGGGACAGGGGAGCTATGGCTACACCTTC.

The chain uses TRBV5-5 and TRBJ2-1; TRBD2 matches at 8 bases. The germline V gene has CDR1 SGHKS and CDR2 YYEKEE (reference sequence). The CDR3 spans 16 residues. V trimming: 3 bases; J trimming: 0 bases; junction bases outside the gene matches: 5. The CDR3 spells CASSYTSGSSYNEQFF. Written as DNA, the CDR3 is TGTGCCAGCAGCTACACTAGCGGTAGCTCCTACAATGAGCAGTTCTTC.

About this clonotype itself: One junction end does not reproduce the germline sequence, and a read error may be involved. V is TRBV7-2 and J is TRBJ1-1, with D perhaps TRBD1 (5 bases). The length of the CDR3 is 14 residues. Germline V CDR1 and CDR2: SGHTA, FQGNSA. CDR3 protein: CASSAGSLNTEVFF. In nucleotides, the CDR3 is TGTGCCAGCAGCGCAGGGTCCTTGAACACTGAAGTTTTCTTT.

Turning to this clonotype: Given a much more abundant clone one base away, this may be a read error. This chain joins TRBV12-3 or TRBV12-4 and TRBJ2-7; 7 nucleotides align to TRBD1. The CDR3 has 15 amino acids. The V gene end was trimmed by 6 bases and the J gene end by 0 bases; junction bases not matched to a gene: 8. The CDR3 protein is CASSLKGAPSYEQYF. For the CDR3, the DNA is TGTGCCAGCAGCCTGAAGGGGGCTCCCTCCTACGAGCAGTACTTC.

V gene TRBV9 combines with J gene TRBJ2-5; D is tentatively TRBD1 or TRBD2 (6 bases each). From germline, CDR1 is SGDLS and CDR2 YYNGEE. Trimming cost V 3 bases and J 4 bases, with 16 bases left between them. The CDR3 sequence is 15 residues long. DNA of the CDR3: TGTGCCAGCAGCGCAACAGGGAGGCAGGGAGAGACCCAGTACTTC. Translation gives CASSATGRQGETQYF.

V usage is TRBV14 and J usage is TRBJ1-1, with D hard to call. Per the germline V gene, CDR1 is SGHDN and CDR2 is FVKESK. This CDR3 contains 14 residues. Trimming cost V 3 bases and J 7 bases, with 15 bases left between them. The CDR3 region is CASSQRAVGGEAFF. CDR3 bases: TGTGCCAGCAGCCAGAGGGCGGTGGGAGGTGAAGCTTTCTTT.

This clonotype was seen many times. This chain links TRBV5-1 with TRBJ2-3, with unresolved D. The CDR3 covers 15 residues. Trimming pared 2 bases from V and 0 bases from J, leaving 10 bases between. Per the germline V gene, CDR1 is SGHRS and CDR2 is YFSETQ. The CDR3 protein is CASSLALTSTDTQYF. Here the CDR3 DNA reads TGCGCCAGCAGCTTAGCATTGACTAGCACAGATACGCAGTATTTT.

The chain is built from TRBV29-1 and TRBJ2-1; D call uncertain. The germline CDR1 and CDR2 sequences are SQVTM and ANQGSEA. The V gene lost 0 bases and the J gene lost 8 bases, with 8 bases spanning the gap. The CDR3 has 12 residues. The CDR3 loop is CSVEDVSDEQFF. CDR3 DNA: TGCAGCGTTGAAGATGTGAGTGATGAGCAGTTCTTC.

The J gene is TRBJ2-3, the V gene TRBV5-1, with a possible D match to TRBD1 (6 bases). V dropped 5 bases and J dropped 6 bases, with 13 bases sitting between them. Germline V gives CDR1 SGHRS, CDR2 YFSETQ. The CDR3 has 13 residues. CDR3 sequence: CASRTGTTDTQYF. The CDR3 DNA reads TGCGCCAGCAGGACTGGGACAACCGATACGCAGTATTTT.

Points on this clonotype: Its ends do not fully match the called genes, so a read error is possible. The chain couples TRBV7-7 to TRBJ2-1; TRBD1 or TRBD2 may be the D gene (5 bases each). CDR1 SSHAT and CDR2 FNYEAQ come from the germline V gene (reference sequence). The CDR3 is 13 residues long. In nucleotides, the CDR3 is TGTGCTAGCAGCCCGGGGACCCTCAATGAGCAGTTCTTC. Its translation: CASSPGTLNEQFF. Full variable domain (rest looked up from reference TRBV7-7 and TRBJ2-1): GAGVSQSPRYKVTKRGQDVTLRCDPISSHATLYWYQQALGQGPEFLTYFNYEAQPDKSGLPSDRFSAERPEGSISTLTIQRTEQRDSAMYRCASSPGTLNEQFFGPGTRLTVL.

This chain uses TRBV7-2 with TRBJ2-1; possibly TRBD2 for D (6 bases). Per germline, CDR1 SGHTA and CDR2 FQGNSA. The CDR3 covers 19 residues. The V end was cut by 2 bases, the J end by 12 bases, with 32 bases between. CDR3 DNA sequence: TGTGCCAGCAGCTTAATAGGGGCGCGACTAGAAGGGCCATATAGGGGGCAGTTCTTC. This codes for CASSLIGARLEGPYRGQFF.

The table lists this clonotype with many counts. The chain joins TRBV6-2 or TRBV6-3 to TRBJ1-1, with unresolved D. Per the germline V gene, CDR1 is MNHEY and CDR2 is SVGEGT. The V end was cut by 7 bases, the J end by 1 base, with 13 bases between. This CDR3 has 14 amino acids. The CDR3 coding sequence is TGTGCCAGCACCATGTCTTACCCGAACACTGAAGCTTTCTTT. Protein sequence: CASTMSYPNTEAFF.

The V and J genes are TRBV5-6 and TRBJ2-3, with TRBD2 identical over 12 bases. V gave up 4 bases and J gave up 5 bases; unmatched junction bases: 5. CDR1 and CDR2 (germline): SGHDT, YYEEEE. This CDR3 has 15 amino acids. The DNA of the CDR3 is TGTGCCAGCAGCCTAGCGGGAGGGGTCGGAGATACGCAGTATTTT. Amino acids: CASSLAGGVGDTQYF.

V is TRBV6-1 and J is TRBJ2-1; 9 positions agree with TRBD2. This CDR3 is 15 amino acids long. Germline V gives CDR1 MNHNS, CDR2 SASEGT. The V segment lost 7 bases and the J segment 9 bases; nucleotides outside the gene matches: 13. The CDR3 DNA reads TGTGCCAGCATCCCCACTAGCGGGCCTGGTTTTGAGCAGTTCTTC. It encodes CASIPTSGPGFEQFF.

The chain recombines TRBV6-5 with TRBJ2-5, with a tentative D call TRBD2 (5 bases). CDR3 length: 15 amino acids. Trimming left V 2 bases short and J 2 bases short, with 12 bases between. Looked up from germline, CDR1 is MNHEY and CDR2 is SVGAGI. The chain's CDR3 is CASSYQKGVQETQYF. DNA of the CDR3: TGTGCCAGCAGTTACCAGAAGGGAGTACAAGAGACCCAGTACTTC.

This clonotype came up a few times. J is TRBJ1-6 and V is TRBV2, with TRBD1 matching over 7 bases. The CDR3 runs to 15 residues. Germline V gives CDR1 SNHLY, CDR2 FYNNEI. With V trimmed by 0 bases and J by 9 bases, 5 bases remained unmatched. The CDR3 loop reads CASSEAKGAGSPLHF. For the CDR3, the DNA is TGTGCCAGCAGTGAAGCGAAGGGGGCGGGTTCACCCCTCCACTTT.

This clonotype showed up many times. CDR3 amino acids: CASSLGGQNNEQFF. The CDR3, as DNA: TGCGCCAGCAGCTTGGGGGGGCAGAACAATGAGCAGTTCTTC. V gene TRBV5-1 combines with J gene TRBJ2-1, with a possible D match to TRBD1 (6 bases). CDR1 SGHRS and CDR2 YFSETQ come from the germline V gene. Trimming removed 0 bases from V and 5 bases from J, with 9 bases in between. The CDR3 length is 14 residues.

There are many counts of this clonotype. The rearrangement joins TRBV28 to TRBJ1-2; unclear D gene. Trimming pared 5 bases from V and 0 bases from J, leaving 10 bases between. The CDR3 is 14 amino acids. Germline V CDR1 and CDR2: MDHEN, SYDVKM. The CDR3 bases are TGTGCCAGCAGTCAAGAATTCGCTAACTATGGCTACACCTTC. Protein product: CASSQEFANYGYTF.